This T cell receptor beta chain derives from a study of T-cell reconstitution after alpha-beta-depleted transplantation in children. Study results and caveats: The origin of alpha-beta T cells about two months after transplant was reportedly several hundred expanded graft clones. Recipient T cells and thymic progenitors that survived were the source of the high TCRbeta diversity seen at day 60 in some patients. A year had passed since transplant, and T-cell counts and diversity by then came mostly from newly produced T cells.

This clonotype was detected a few times. Its antigen is undetermined. V was clipped by 6 bases and J by 3 bases, with 15 bases between them. The CDR3 is made up of 14 amino acids. Preparation of the TCRbeta library used unique molecular identifiers. TCRdb re-called the PCR reads with MiXCR, one entry per CDR3 protein. Of about a million distinct CDR3 sequences in the sample, roughly 31% were seen once. The sequence was collected from a boy in the first two years of life who had a stem cell transplant for SCID, so the T cells may come from the graft donor. The chain links TRBV12-3 or TRBV12-4 to TRBJ2-7; D is ambiguous. Here the sequenced sample was PBMCs, mostly from graft donor cells, taken 360 days after TCRalphabeta/CD19-depleted stem cell transplant. CDR3 sequence reads: CASSPIGEGYEQYF. As DNA, the CDR3 is TGTGCCAGCAGCCCCATTGGCGAAGGCTACGAGCAGTACTTC.